The T cell receptor beta chain under discussion was sequenced for a study of cytomegalovirus exposure and HLA in healthy donors. Whole-study context: The same platform used for the approximately 670 first-cohort repertoires was also used for the 120 validation repertoires, as a later analysis reported.

To note about this clone: Its specificity is unknown.

The donors were members of the validation cohort comprising roughly 130 subjects, separate from the roughly 700-subject first cohort. Some clones are missing from TCRdb's copy, which holds only in-frame ones; the method was immunoSEQ multiplex PCR. The data hold about 63,000 clones, with just under 95% observed a single time. Study-level results: One later analysis, an examination of the 120 validation repertoires, found that first-cohort TCR clusters tended to co-occur in them. It was reported that the classifier diagnosed cytomegalovirus status with high specificity and sensitivity in both the original and validation cohorts.

The germline CDR1 and CDR2 sequences are GTSNPN and SVGIG (reference sequence). The CDR3 spans 14 residues. V shed 4 bases, J shed 4 bases, and the junction held 7 bases outside the gene matches. The sequencing sample was made of PBMCs. The V and J genes are TRBV30 and TRBJ2-7; 10 bases fit TRBD2. This TCR was sampled from a woman aged 18-35 years in good health and CMV-seropositive. CDR3 nucleotide sequence: TGTGCCTGGACCCAGCTAGCGGGAGCATACGAGCAGTACTTC. It yields the protein CAWTQLAGAYEQYF.